This passage covers 3 T cell receptor beta chains from one sample sequenced in a study of blood T cells in healthy people across ages. The second PCR ran about 6 to 11 cycles with a sample-barcoded 5' primer and J-beta primers. TCRdb reprocessed the 5' RACE reads with MiXCR, giving one entry per CDR3 protein. The table shows about 640,000 distinct CDR3 sequences, with roughly 50% occurring only once. Sequencing was done on a sample of blood. These TCRs come from a man in his sixties in good health.

With respect to this clonotype: A junction end diverges from the germline sequence, so it may reflect a read error. The chain recombines TRBV11-3 with TRBJ2-5; 10 bases are shared with TRBD1. The CDR3 extends over 15 amino acids. CDR1 and CDR2 (germline): SGHNT, YENEEA. This CDR3 reads CAGSRRTGGDETQYF. The CDR3 region has the DNA TGTGCCGGCAGCCGCCGGACAGGGGGAGATGAGACCCAGTACTTC.

The V call is TRBV6-5, the J call TRBJ2-1; TRBD1 matches at 8 bases. The CDR3 has 16 residues. The germline gives CDR1 MNHEY, CDR2 SVGAGI. The V segment lost 2 bases and the J segment 7 bases; nucleotides outside the gene matches: 10. The CDR3 DNA follows: TGTGCCAGCAGTTACCTCGGACAGGGTTATGGGAATGAGCAGTTCTTC. It yields the protein CASSYLGQGYGNEQFF.

This clonotype was seen a single time. The chain is built from TRBV20-1 and TRBJ2-1, with 7 bases identical to TRBD2. The V gene end was trimmed by 6 bases and the J gene end by 5 bases; junction bases not matched to a gene: 10. The germline gives CDR1 DFQATT, CDR2 SNEGSKA (reference sequence). This CDR3 is 14 amino acids long. CDR3 region: CSATISGRHNEQFF. The CDR3 DNA sequence: TGCAGTGCCACAATTAGCGGGCGCCACAATGAGCAGTTCTTC.